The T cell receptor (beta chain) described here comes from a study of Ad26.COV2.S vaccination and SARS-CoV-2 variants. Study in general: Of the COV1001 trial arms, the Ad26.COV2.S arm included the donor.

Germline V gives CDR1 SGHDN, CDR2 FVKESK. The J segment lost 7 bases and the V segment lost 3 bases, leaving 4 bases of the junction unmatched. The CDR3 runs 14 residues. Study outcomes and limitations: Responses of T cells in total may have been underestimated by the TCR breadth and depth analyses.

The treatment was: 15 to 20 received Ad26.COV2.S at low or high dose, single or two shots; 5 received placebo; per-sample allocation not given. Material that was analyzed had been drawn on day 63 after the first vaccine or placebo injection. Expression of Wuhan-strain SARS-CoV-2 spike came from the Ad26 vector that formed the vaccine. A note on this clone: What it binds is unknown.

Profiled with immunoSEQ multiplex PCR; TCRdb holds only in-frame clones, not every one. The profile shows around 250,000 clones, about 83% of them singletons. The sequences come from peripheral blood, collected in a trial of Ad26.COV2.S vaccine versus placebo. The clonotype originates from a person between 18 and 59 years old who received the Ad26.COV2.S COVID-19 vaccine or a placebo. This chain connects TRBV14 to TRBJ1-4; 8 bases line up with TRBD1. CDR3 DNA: TGTGCCAGCAGCCACAGGGGGCAAAGTGAAAAACTGTTTTTT. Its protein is CASSHRGQSEKLFF.